The 18 T cell receptor beta chains below were found in one sample sequenced in a study of Graves' ophthalmopathy and Graves' hyperthyroidism. RNA transcripts were the source from which TCR beta CDR3 regions were amplified. The first-round RT-PCR employed HTBI primers together with the Qiagen OneStep RT-PCR kit. A multiplex PCR was then performed as the second round. One entry per CDR3 protein, called by TCRdb with MiXCR from the multiplex PCR reads. Here the sample spans about 340,000 distinct CDR3 sequences, about 17% being singletons. Material for sequencing was peripheral blood. These receptors came from an adult man with Graves' ophthalmopathy.

The sample holds one count of this clonotype. The chain joins TRBV28 to TRBJ2-7; 9 bases line up with TRBD1. Germline V gene lookup returns CDR1 MDHEN and CDR2 SYDVKM. The junction had 10 bases not matched to a gene; V was cut back by 4 bases and J by 3 bases. This CDR3 contains 16 residues. CDR3 residues: CASSSGTGPPDYEQYF. CDR3 coding DNA: TGTGCCAGCAGTTCCGGGACAGGGCCCCCCGACTACGAGCAGTACTTC.

This chain uses TRBV12-3 or TRBV12-4 with TRBJ1-5; tentatively, D is TRBD1 (5 bases). The V and J ends lost 1 base and 4 bases respectively, with 11 bases between them. The CDR3 has 15 residues. CDR3 nucleotides: TGTGCCAGCAGTTTAGAGGGGAAGCGTAATCAGCCCCAGCATTTT. It is translated as CASSLEGKRNQPQHF.

The chain links TRBV6-1 to TRBJ1-1, with 7 bases identical to TRBD1. J lost 1 base, V lost 5 bases, and 4 bases had no gene match. The CDR3 length is 14 residues. CDR1 is MNHNS and CDR2 is SASEGT in the germline V gene. The CDR3 loop is CASSKQGSNTEAFF. Here the CDR3 DNA reads TGTGCCAGCAGTAAACAGGGGTCGAACACTGAAGCTTTCTTT.

The rearrangement uses TRBV20-1 and TRBJ2-7; D tentatively reads TRBD1 or TRBD2 (5 bases each). V lost 1 base and J lost 5, with 15 bases in between. The CDR3 has 14 amino acids. CDR1 is DFQATT and CDR2 is SNEGSKA in the germline V gene (reference sequence). The DNA of the CDR3 is TGCAGTGCTAGAGTGGCCCCGGGACCCAACGAGCAGTACTTC. Protein product: CSARVAPGPNEQYF.

At least ten counts were recorded for this clonotype. This sequence joins TRBV27 and TRBJ1-6; D is possibly TRBD1 (6 bases). Per the germline V gene, CDR1 is MNHEY and CDR2 is SMNVEV (reference sequence). The CDR3 has 13 amino acids. Trimming removed 5 bases at V and 5 bases at J, with 7 bases between. The CDR3 bases are TGTGCCAGCAGTGGACAGAATAATTCACCCCTCCACTTT. This translates into CASSGQNNSPLHF.

In its sample, this clonotype was seen many times. The CDR3 region has the DNA TGCGCCAGCAGCCAGGGATCCACAAACATTCAGTACTTC. It translates to CASSQGSTNIQYF. The genes are TRBV5-1 and TRBJ2-4, with D possibly TRBD1 on 5 matching bases. The CDR3 is 13 residues long. The V gene's germline CDR1 is SGHRS and CDR2 YFSETQ. V gave up 4 bases and J gave up 6 bases, with 11 bases separating them.

At least ten counts were recorded for this clonotype. V gene TRBV25-1 combines with J gene TRBJ2-5, with D possibly matching TRBD1 (5 bases). The V and J ends lost 3 bases and 7 bases respectively, with 15 bases between them. The CDR3 sequence is 14 residues long. The V gene's germline CDR1 is MGHDK and CDR2 SYGVNS. The CDR3 coding sequence is TGTGCCAGCAGTGACAGGGCAAGAGTAGGGACCCAGTACTTC. It specifies CASSDRARVGTQYF. Combining the CDR3 with reference TRBV25-1 and TRBJ2-5 gives the whole variable domain EADIYQTPRYLVIGTGKKITLECSQTMGHDKMYWYQQDPGMELHLIHYSYGVNSTEKGDLSSESTVSRIRTEHFPLTLESARPSHTSQYLCASSDRARVGTQYFGPGTRLLVL.

The chain has TRBV25-1 and TRBJ1-1; 7 bases line up with TRBD1. The V gene end was trimmed by 2 bases and the J gene end by 1 base; junction bases not matched to a gene: 13. The CDR3 has 18 residues. Germline V CDR1 and CDR2: MGHDK, SYGVNS. CDR3 in amino acids: CASSEGEGGLGWNTEAFF. The CDR3 DNA is TGTGCCAGCAGTGAAGGGGAAGGGGGCTTAGGTTGGAACACTGAAGCTTTCTTT. Full variable domain (outside the CDR3, taken from reference TRBV25-1 and TRBJ1-1): EADIYQTPRYLVIGTGKKITLECSQTMGHDKMYWYQQDPGMELHLIHYSYGVNSTEKGDLSSESTVSRIRTEHFPLTLESARPSHTSQYLCASSEGEGGLGWNTEAFFGQGTRLTVV.

This clonotype has ten or more counts. This chain connects TRBV20-1 to TRBJ1-6; no clear D. Germline loops: CDR1 DFQATT, CDR2 SNEGSKA (reference sequence). V lost 3 bases and J 9 bases, leaving 12 bases between the germline ends. The CDR3 has 13 residues. CDR3 loop: CSASLGDISPLHF. The CDR3 nucleotides are TGCAGTGCTAGCTTGGGAGACATTTCACCCCTCCACTTT.

This clonotype was detected many times. V is TRBV4-2 and J is TRBJ2-5; 8 bases line up with TRBD2. The V gene's germline CDR1 is LGHNA and CDR2 YNFKEQ. The CDR3 contains 15 residues. The trim removed 1 base at V and 3 bases at J, leaving 4 bases unmatched. CDR3 in amino acids: CASSQGNSGEETQYF. The CDR3 region has the DNA TGTGCCAGCAGCCAAGGAAATAGCGGGGAAGAGACCCAGTACTTC.

The chain recombines TRBV20-1 with TRBJ1-2; 7 bases match TRBD1. CDR3 length: 15 amino acids. Germline values: CDR1 DFQATT, CDR2 SNEGSKA (reference sequence). Trimming at V came to 0 bases and at J to 4 bases, leaving 8 bases not matched to a gene. CDR3 in amino acids: CSARDSGTALYGYTF. In DNA, the CDR3 is TGCAGTGCTAGAGACTCCGGGACAGCCCTCTATGGCTACACCTTC.

There are many counts of this clonotype. The J gene is TRBJ1-1, the V gene TRBV6-2 or TRBV6-3; 7 bases fit TRBD1. Germline V gene lookup returns CDR1 MNHEY and CDR2 SVGEGT. J gave up 1 base and V 7 bases, and 9 bases lay outside the gene matches. The CDR3 runs 15 residues. DNA for the CDR3: TGTGCCAGCACCGAACACGACAGGGCGAACACTGAAGCTTTCTTT. Encoded protein: CASTEHDRANTEAFF.

There are many counts of this clonotype. The chain is built from TRBV20-1 and TRBJ2-7, with a weak D call TRBD2 (6 bases). Trimming stripped 1 base from V and 5 bases from J, with 18 bases between. The CDR3 length is 15 residues. Germline V gene lookup returns CDR1 DFQATT and CDR2 SNEGSKA (reference sequence). CDR3 loop: CSARVPYGSTNEQYF. The CDR3 DNA reads as TGCAGTGCTAGAGTCCCTTACGGGAGTACCAACGAGCAGTACTTC.

The sample holds many counts of this clonotype. CDR3 DNA sequence: TGTGCCAGCAGTGATCCTGGGATGCACACTGAAGCTTTCTTT. It translates to CASSDPGMHTEAFF. This chain connects TRBV2 to TRBJ1-1; D not resolved. In germline, CDR1 is SNHLY, CDR2 FYNNEI. V was pared by 3 bases and J by 3 bases, with 11 bases between. There are 14 residues in the CDR3.

This clonotype was recorded many times. This CDR3 reads CASRGLADPAETQYF. For the CDR3, the DNA is TGTGCCAGCAGGGGTCTAGCGGACCCAGCGGAGACCCAGTACTTC. This rearrangement joins TRBV6-5 to TRBJ2-5; 7 nucleotides line up with TRBD2. The CDR3 is 15 residues long. Per germline, CDR1 MNHEY and CDR2 SVGAGI. V lost 6 bases to trimming and J lost 5 bases; unmatched junction nucleotides: 12.

This clonotype was seen ten or more times. CDR3 region: CASSQGLLGTYTDTQYF. CDR3 coding DNA: TGCGCCAGCAGCCAAGGCTTACTTGGGACATACACAGATACGCAGTATTTT. The rearrangement uses TRBV4-3 and TRBJ2-3; D is perhaps TRBD1 (6 bases). Trimming left V 1 base short and J 2 bases short, with 16 bases between. CDR1 is LGHNA, CDR2 YSLEER, per germline. CDR3 length: 17 residues.

Remarks on this clonotype: Because the CDR3 is missing its conserved closing phenylalanine or tryptophan, this is likely a read error. The chain has TRBV5-1 and TRBJ1-2, with D unclear. Germline V gene sequence: CDR1 SGHRS, CDR2 YFSETQ. The CDR3 is 15 amino acids. The chain's CDR3 is CASSMDAGANCGYTV. Written as DNA, the CDR3 is TGCGCCAGCAGCATGGACGCGGGCGCTAACTGTGGCTACACCGTC.

At least ten counts were recorded for this clonotype. The chain combines TRBV12-3 or TRBV12-4 with TRBJ2-5, with 11 bases aligning to TRBD2. The CDR3 totals 16 residues. V lost 3 bases and J lost 5; bases outside the gene matches: 8. The DNA for the CDR3 is TGTGCCAGCAGTTTTGGTAGCGGGAGGGCCCAGGAGACCCAGTACTTC. Its protein is CASSFGSGRAQETQYF.